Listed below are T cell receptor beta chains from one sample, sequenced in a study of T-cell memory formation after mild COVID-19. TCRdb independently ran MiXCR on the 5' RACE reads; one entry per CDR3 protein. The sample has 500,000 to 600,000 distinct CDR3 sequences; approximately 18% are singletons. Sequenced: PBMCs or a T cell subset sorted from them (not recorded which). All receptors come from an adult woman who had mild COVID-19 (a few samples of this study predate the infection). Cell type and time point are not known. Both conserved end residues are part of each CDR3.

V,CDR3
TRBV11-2,CASSWLTGTGAWYEQYF
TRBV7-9,CASSWVEGEQFF
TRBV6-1,CASSEYGAELLANTGELFF
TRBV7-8,CASSPPVAGQETQYF
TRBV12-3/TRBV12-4,CASSSQFGAESGETQYF
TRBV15,CATSRDRGVPYEQYF
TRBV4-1,CASSPSVGATDTQYF
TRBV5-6,CASSRQGRSNEKLFF
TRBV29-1,CSVVGEAASSGNTIYF
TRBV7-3,CASSSGTGFPGELFF
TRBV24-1,CATSEPTGIEGVETQYF
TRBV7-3,CASSSRTSGRVGRSGTDTQYF
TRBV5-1,CASSGTGGRQETQYF
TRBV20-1,CSASRGPKEDEQFF
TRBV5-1,CASSLPLAGEYNEQFF
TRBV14,CASSHRDWTYNEQFF
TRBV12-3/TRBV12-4,CASSLNPATGNYGYTF
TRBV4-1,CASSQGSQGRVAGNTIYF